This T cell receptor beta chain was sequenced during a study of T cell responses to AZD1222 COVID-19 vaccine. Study outcomes and limitations: Donors were chiefly white British, with a greater number of females, and clonal diversity was perhaps underestimated. In the spike-specific TCR repertoire, nearly half reportedly target unmutated variant regions.

Note on this clone: Its target is not known.

Clones were sequenced by immunoSEQ multiplex PCR, and TCRdb holds only the in-frame ones, with some missing. The sample records about 88,000 clones, under 95% being singletons. V gave up 0 bases and J gave up 4 bases, with 11 bases separating them. The CDR3 is 15 amino acids. CDR1 SGHRS and CDR2 YFSETQ come from the germline V gene. Specimen: peripheral blood, collected on day 0 of MenACWY control vaccination. The rearrangement links TRBV5-1 to TRBJ1-5, with D hard to call. This receptor was identified in an adult in good health. CDR3 sequence reads: CASSLDGEGNQPQHF. In nucleotides, the CDR3 is TGCGCCAGCAGCTTGGACGGGGAAGGAAATCAGCCCCAGCATTTT.